The 6 T cell receptor beta chains given below trace back to one sample, sequenced in a study of a mutant IDH1 vaccine in newly diagnosed glioma. The time point here: week 35, safety follow-up. Doses consisted of 300 ug of mutant IDH1 20-mer peptide each, paired with topical imiquimod. For these receptors, no antigen is known. Produced via immunoSEQ multiplex PCR; TCRdb's table is partial and in-frame only. The table includes around 40,000 clones, around 91% detected once. Sequenced here: PBMCs, sampled from a glioma patient whose treatment included an IDH1 peptide vaccine. These receptors originate from a middle-aged man with glioma.

The gene calls are TRBV19 and TRBJ1-2; 10 bases agree with TRBD1. Per the germline V gene, CDR1 is LNHDA and CDR2 is SQIVND (reference sequence). The CDR3 is 15 residues long. With 5 bases clipped from V and 4 bases from J, the junction kept 7 bases outside the gene matches. CDR3 region: CASSVRTGGLYGYTF. DNA for the CDR3: TGTGCCAGTAGTGTAAGGACAGGGGGTCTCTATGGCTACACCTTC.

The CDR3 region is CASSQRTGRSYNEQFF. For the CDR3, the DNA is TGTGCCAGCAGTCAAAGGACAGGGCGCTCCTACAATGAGCAGTTCTTC. The chain couples TRBV5-4 to TRBJ2-1, with 8 bases lining up with TRBD1. CDR3 length: 16 residues. Germline V gene sequence: CDR1 SGHNT, CDR2 YYREEE (reference sequence). The V segment lost 5 bases and the J segment 0 bases; nucleotides outside the gene matches: 7.

The J gene is TRBJ2-5, the V gene TRBV4-2; TRBD2 matches 15 bases. With 1 base clipped from V and 5 bases from J, the junction kept 5 bases outside the gene matches. Germline V CDR1 and CDR2: LGHNA, YNFKEQ. The CDR3 sequence is 17 residues long. The CDR3 nucleotides are TGTGCCAGCAGCCAAGGAACTGGACTAGCGGGGGGGGAGACCCAGTACTTC. It specifies CASSQGTGLAGGETQYF.

This clone was detected only once. The chain joins TRBV28 to TRBJ1-5, with a weak D call TRBD1 (6 bases). From germline, CDR1 is MDHEN and CDR2 SYDVKM. The CDR3 extends over 13 amino acids. The V and J ends lost 6 bases and 9 bases respectively, with 15 bases between them. DNA for the CDR3: TGTGCCAGCAGACAGGGAGGGATTGGGCCCCAGCATTTT. Translating it yields CASRQGGIGPQHF. Full variable domain (remainder filled in from reference TRBV28 and TRBJ1-5): DVKVTQSSRYLVKRTGEKVFLECVQDMDHENMFWYRQDPGLGLRLIYFSYDVKMKEKGDIPEGYSVSREKKERFSLILESASTNQTSMYLCASRQGGIGPQHFGDGTRLSIL.

The chain has TRBV6-5 and TRBJ1-6, with a possible D match to TRBD1 (6 bases). The CDR3 spans 14 residues. Germline V lookup: CDR1 MNHEY, CDR2 SVGAGI. The ends were cut back, 4 bases at V and 10 bases at J, with 14 bases in the middle. As DNA, the CDR3 is TGTGCCAGCAGTTCACCAGGGGCCCGCTCACCCCTCCACTTT. Translation gives CASSSPGARSPLHF.

This clone has just one count. This chain uses TRBV6-5 with TRBJ2-3; D possibly corresponds to TRBD2 (5 bases). V shed 4 bases and J shed 0 bases, with 11 bases lying between them. The CDR3 is made up of 15 amino acids. The germline gives CDR1 MNHEY, CDR2 SVGAGI. In DNA form, the CDR3 reads TGTGCCAGCAGTTCCACGCGGGCTAGCACAGATACGCAGTATTTT. This translates into CASSSTRASTDTQYF.